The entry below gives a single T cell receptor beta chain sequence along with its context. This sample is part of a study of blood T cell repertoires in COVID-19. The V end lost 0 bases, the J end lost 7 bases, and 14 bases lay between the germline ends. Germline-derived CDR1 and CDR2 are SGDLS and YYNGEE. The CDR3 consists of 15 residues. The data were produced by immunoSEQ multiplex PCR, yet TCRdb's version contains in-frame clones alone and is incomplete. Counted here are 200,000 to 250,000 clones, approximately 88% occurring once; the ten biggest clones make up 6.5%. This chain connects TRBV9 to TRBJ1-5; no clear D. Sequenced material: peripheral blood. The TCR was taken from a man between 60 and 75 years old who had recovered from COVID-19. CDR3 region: CASSVGGGTGQPQHF. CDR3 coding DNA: TGTGCCAGCAGCGTAGGAGGAGGTACGGGCCAGCCCCAGCATTTT.